These 12 T cell receptor beta chains originate from one sample sequenced in a study of shared clonotypes between healthy human individuals. Assay: immunoSEQ multiplex PCR; the TCRdb copy retains only in-frame clones and omits some. Here the sample spans millions of clones, just over 90% being singletons. Sequencing was done on a sample of naive CD4+ T cells sorted from blood. Subset reported: CD45RA+ positively selected. The receptors originated from a man between 18 and 35 years old in good health.

This clone showed up just a few times. The chain recombines TRBV6-5 with TRBJ1-6, with D perhaps matching TRBD1 (5 bases). The CDR3 has 15 residues. V shed 1 base and J shed 6 bases, with 10 bases lying between them. The germline CDR1 and CDR2 sequences are MNHEY and SVGAGI. This CDR3 reads CASSYWGEGNSPLHF. In nucleotides, the CDR3 is TGTGCCAGCAGTTACTGGGGGGAGGGTAATTCACCCCTCCACTTT.

The V call is TRBV6-5, the J call TRBJ1-2, with 7 nucleotides matching TRBD1. CDR1 is MNHEY, CDR2 SVGAGI, per germline. The trim removed 10 bases at V and 4 bases at J, leaving 9 bases unmatched. The CDR3 consists of 13 residues. The CDR3 nucleotides read TGTGCCACTCAGGGGGGGCGAGGCTATGGCTACACCTTC. It codes for CATQGGRGYGYTF.

This chain uses TRBV5-4 with TRBJ2-5; TRBD1 is a possible D gene (7 bases). V lost 5 bases to trimming and J lost 5 bases, with 25 bases between them. The V gene's germline CDR1 is SGHNT and CDR2 YYREEE (reference sequence). There are 17 residues in the CDR3. Here the CDR3 reads CASSPVGTVRSGETQYF. DNA for the CDR3: TGTGCCAGCAGTCCCGTCGGGACAGTGAGGAGCGGGGAGACCCAGTACTTC.

CDR3: CASSPLTGGNQETQYF. The CDR3 coding sequence is TGCGCCAGCAGCCCCCTGACAGGGGGCAATCAAGAGACCCAGTACTTC. The V call is TRBV5-1, the J call TRBJ2-5; 10 bases agree with TRBD1. In germline, CDR1 is SGHRS, CDR2 YFSETQ. The ends lost 4 bases at V and 2 bases at J; junction bases unmatched: 8. The CDR3 consists of 16 residues.

The chain couples TRBV2 to TRBJ1-4, with 9 bases lining up with TRBD1. Trimming at V came to 8 bases and at J to 2 bases, leaving 6 bases not matched to a gene. Germline CDR1 SNHLY, CDR2 FYNNEI. This CDR3 is built from 15 residues. The CDR3 region is CASVGQGSTNEKLFF. The CDR3 DNA reads as TGTGCCAGCGTGGGACAGGGAAGCACTAATGAAAAACTGTTTTTT.

J is TRBJ1-1 and V is TRBV7-2; no reliable D call. The CDR3 has 13 amino acids. V was cut by 6 bases and J by 1 base, with 9 bases left in between. Germline V CDR1 and CDR2: SGHTA, FQGNSA. In nucleotides, the CDR3 is TGTGCCAGCAGATCTCAGGAGAACACTGAAGCTTTCTTT. The encoded protein is CASRSQENTEAFF.

This rearrangement joins TRBV7-9 to TRBJ2-1; TRBD2 might be the D (7 bases). Germline assignment: CDR1 SEHNR and CDR2 FQNEAQ (reference sequence). There are 13 residues in the CDR3. V was shortened by 1 base and J by 9 bases, with 10 bases between the two germline ends. CDR3 nucleotides: TGTGCCAGCAGCTTAGGTGCGGGGGCTGAGCAGTTCTTC. This codes for CASSLGAGAEQFF.

To note about this clone: Other DNA variants within this sample encode the same CDR3. V gene TRBV5-1 combines with J gene TRBJ2-6, with 8 bases lining up with TRBD1. Trimming cost V 4 bases and J 2 bases; bases outside gene matches: 2. The CDR3 is 15 amino acids. Germline loops: CDR1 SGHRS, CDR2 YFSETQ. CDR3 loop: CASSRTGTGANVLTF. The CDR3 DNA is TGCGCCAGCAGCAGGACAGGGACTGGGGCCAACGTCCTGACTTTC.

V and J are TRBV6-6 and TRBJ2-1; TRBD2 might be the D (5 bases). There are 14 residues in the CDR3. The germline V gene encodes CDR1 MNHNY and CDR2 SVGAGI (reference sequence). V was shortened by 6 bases and J by 5 bases, with 14 bases between the two germline ends. The CDR3 DNA follows: TGTGCCAGCAGACAAGGGCCTAGCCACAATGAGCAGTTCTTC. Translation: CASRQGPSHNEQFF.

A few counts support this clone. This sample includes further DNA sequences coding for the same CDR3. The rearrangement joins TRBV5-4 to TRBJ1-6; 7 bases agree with TRBD1. The CDR3 is made up of 15 amino acids. The germline CDR1 and CDR2 sequences are SGHNT and YYREEE (reference sequence). The V segment lost 0 bases and the J segment 6 bases; nucleotides outside the gene matches: 3. CDR3: CASSLAGTANSPLHF. In DNA form, the CDR3 reads TGTGCCAGCAGCTTGGCCGGGACAGCTAATTCACCCCTCCACTTT.

The V gene is TRBV5-4, the J gene TRBJ2-3, with D possibly TRBD2 on 6 matching bases. Germline lookup yields CDR1 SGHNT and CDR2 YYREEE (reference sequence). Trimming removed 4 bases at V and 2 bases at J, with 14 bases between. The CDR3 runs to 15 residues. CDR3: CASSPWDSYTDTQYF. The CDR3 bases are TGTGCCAGCAGCCCCTGGGACTCTTACACAGATACGCAGTATTTT.

The chain carries TRBV6-6 and TRBJ2-3; 7 bases map to TRBD1. Germline V gene lookup returns CDR1 MNHNY and CDR2 SVGAGI (reference sequence). The ends lost 0 bases at V and 2 bases at J; junction bases unmatched: 5. CDR3 size: 16 residues. This CDR3 is CASSYSVRGNTDTQYF. The CDR3 DNA is TGTGCCAGCAGTTACTCAGTCAGGGGGAACACAGATACGCAGTATTTT.